This TCR beta chain originates from a study of CD8 T cells in ankylosing spondylitis. On this clonotype itself: Antigen specificity is unknown.

The CDR3 covers 15 residues. Germline CDR1 ENHRY, CDR2 SYGVKD. V shed 2 bases and J shed 7 bases, with 17 bases lying between them. Making use of molecular barcodes, quantitative 5'-RACE generated TCR beta libraries. MiXCR, applied by TCRdb to the 5' RACE reads, yields one record per CDR3 protein. The sample records hundreds of thousands of distinct CDR3 sequences, 10% to 15% being singletons. General study findings and limits: Prior work had noted some motif variants in reactive arthritis blood and synovial fluid. A TCR beta motif made of under 10 highly homologous variants seemed typical of ankylosing spondylitis blood. Disease-linked clones reportedly concentrated significantly in matched ankylosing spondylitis synovial fluid.

The sequenced sample consisted of blood, either unsorted or a sorted T cell fraction (not recorded which). This clonotype originated in a male donor with ankylosing spondylitis. The chain couples TRBV10-3 to TRBJ2-5; D gene uncertain. In nucleotides, the CDR3 is TGTGCCATCAGTGAGCCGACATCCTACCGAGGGACCCAGTACTTC. It translates to CAISEPTSYRGTQYF.